This T cell receptor beta chain was sequenced during a study of blood T cell repertoires in COVID-19. V dropped 3 bases and J dropped 7 bases, with 15 bases sitting between them. The CDR3 runs 14 residues. Germline V gene lookup returns CDR1 SEHNR and CDR2 FQNEAQ (reference sequence). The data were produced by immunoSEQ multiplex PCR, yet TCRdb's version contains in-frame clones alone and is incomplete. The sample has 130,000 or so clones; 85% to 90% are singletons. Sequenced: peripheral blood. The chain carries TRBV7-9 and TRBJ1-1; D may be TRBD1 (5 bases). This clonotype was sampled from a woman aged 60 to 75 with acute or convalescent COVID-19. CDR3 region: CASSFVAIGDEAFF. CDR3 sequence (DNA): TGTGCCAGCAGCTTCGTCGCGATAGGGGATGAAGCTTTCTTT.